This entry describes one TCR beta chain. TCRdb's table, derived via immunoSEQ multiplex PCR, lists solely in-frame clones and lacks some. The sample consists of roughly 80,000 clones, about 92% of them appearing once. This sample is drawn from a study of T cell changes during pregnancy in multiple sclerosis. This receptor was taken from a female donor with multiple sclerosis, enrolled in a pregnancy study. Sequencing used peripheral blood, obtained in the second trimester of pregnancy.

CDR3 in DNA: TGTGCCAGCAGCCTCCGGGGGGATGAAAATACGCAGTATTTT. Amino acids: CASSLRGDENTQYF. The J gene is TRBJ2-3, the V gene TRBV5-6; TRBD2 matches 7 bases. This CDR3 spans 14 amino acids. CDR1 is SGHDT and CDR2 is YYEEEE in the germline V gene. Trimming at V came to 4 bases and at J to 7 bases, leaving 9 bases not matched to a gene. The entire variable domain, with the rest obtained from reference TRBV5-6 and TRBJ2-3, is as follows: DAGVTQSPTHLIKTRGQQVTLRCSPKSGHDTVSWYQQALGQGPQFIFQYYEEEERQRGNFPDRFSGHQFPNYSSELNVNALLLGDSALYLCASSLRGDENTQYFGPGTRLTVL.